The rows below give T cell receptor beta chains drawn from one sample of a study of vaccination and CD4 T cells after COVID-19. TCRdb redid the calling of the PCR reads with MiXCR, one entry per CDR3 protein. The repertoire holds approximately 9,000 distinct CDR3 sequences, about 35% seen once, with 21% in the top ten. Their cognate antigens are unknown. Sequenced material: CD4+ T cells from blood, cultured in vitro. Every receptor here comes from a human donor in good health. Both conserved end residues are part of each CDR3. A D gene is named only where the DNA matches it firmly. Where a row states a size, it is once, few, many or the class of an expanded clone; other rows omit it.

v_gene	d_gene	abundance	len	j_gene	CDR3aa	CDR3nt
TRBV2	-	few	17	TRBJ2-7	CASIEIRTGVLAYEQYF	TGTGCCAGCATTGAAATACGGACGGGGGTGCTGGCCTACGAGCAGTACTTC
TRBV27	TRBD2	few	15	TRBJ2-7	CASSLGITSGYEQYF	TGTGCCAGCAGTTTGGGGATAACTAGCGGCTACGAGCAGTACTTC
TRBV7-9	-	-	13	TRBJ2-3	CASSFSDTDTQYF	TGTGCCAGCAGCTTCTCCGACACAGATACGCAGTATTTT
TRBV2	TRBD1	-	16	TRBJ1-2	CASSVTQGAGSYGYTF	TGTGCCAGCAGCGTTACACAGGGGGCTGGTAGCTATGGCTACACCTTC
TRBV10-2	TRBD1	-	16	TRBJ1-1	CASSERRGRGRTEAFF	TGCGCCAGCAGTGAGCGCCGGGGGAGGGGGCGAACTGAAGCTTTCTTT
TRBV12-5	-	few	14	TRBJ1-5	CASGLGGLGQPQHF	TGTGCTAGTGGTTTGGGGGGTTTGGGTCAGCCCCAGCATTTT
TRBV4-3	-	few	17	TRBJ1-2	CASSQDSGFEANYGYTF	TGCGCCAGCAGCCAAGATTCAGGTTTTGAAGCTAACTATGGCTACACCTTC
TRBV20-1	TRBD1	few	14	TRBJ1-5	CSARGDRVNQPQHF	TGCAGTGCCCGTGGGGACAGGGTGAATCAGCCCCAGCATTTT
TRBV19	-	-	13	TRBJ1-1	CASHPTRNTEAFF	TGTGCCAGTCACCCGACAAGGAACACTGAAGCTTTCTTT
TRBV7-2	-	-	14	TRBJ2-3	CASSFALGGDMQYF	TGTGCCAGCAGCTTTGCCCTAGGTGGAGATATGCAGTATTTT
TRBV7-2	TRBD1	once	16	TRBJ2-3	CASSYLRDRGFSTQYF	TGTGCCAGCAGCTACCTCCGGGACAGGGGATTTAGTACGCAGTATTTT
TRBV27	-	-	14	TRBJ1-6	CASSNRDGDSPLHF	TGTGCCAGCAGTAACCGGGACGGGGATTCACCCCTCCACTTT
TRBV7-8	TRBD2	-	16	TRBJ2-7	CASSPGLADISYEQYF	TGTGCCAGCAGCCCGGGGCTAGCGGACATTTCCTACGAGCAGTACTTC
TRBV6-1	TRBD1	few	14	TRBJ2-7	CASRGAGGPYEQYF	TGTGCCAGCAGAGGGGCAGGGGGCCCATACGAGCAGTACTTC
TRBV6-5	TRBD2	-	16	TRBJ2-3	CASSYRPAGVGDTQYF	TGTGCCAGCAGTTATCGCCCAGCGGGAGTTGGAGATACGCAGTATTTT
TRBV12-3/TRBV12-4	TRBD1	-	14	TRBJ1-6	CASNQQGRSSPLHF	TGTGCCAGCAACCAACAGGGGCGAAGTTCACCCCTCCACTTT
TRBV7-9	TRBD1	-	12	TRBJ1-1	CAMTQGETEAFF	TGTGCCATGACACAGGGGGAAACTGAAGCTTTCTTT
TRBV2	-	-	13	TRBJ2-2	CASSDRGTGELFF	TGTGCCAGCAGTGACAGAGGGACCGGGGAGCTGTTTTTT
TRBV5-6	TRBD1	-	17	TRBJ1-2	CASSLARDSLYLYGYTF	TGTGCCAGCAGCTTGGCCCGGGACAGCCTTTACCTCTATGGCTACACCTTC
TRBV30	TRBD1	-	12	TRBJ1-2	CAWSGGGVGYTF	TGTGCCTGGAGTGGAGGGGGCGTCGGCTACACCTTC
TRBV20-1	-	few	14	TRBJ2-2	CSARVGGATGELFF	TGCAGTGCTAGGGTCGGCGGGGCGACCGGGGAGCTGTTTTTT
TRBV19	TRBD2	-	15	TRBJ2-1	CASTPSASGRNEQFF	TGTGCCAGTACCCCCTCAGCTAGCGGGAGGAATGAGCAGTTCTTC
TRBV20-1	-	-	15	TRBJ1-5	CSIRSEGRGNQPQHF	TGCAGTATTAGGTCGGAGGGGCGGGGCAATCAGCCCCAGCATTTT
TRBV24-1	-	medium-sized	13	TRBJ1-5	CATSDPGNQPQHF	TGTGCCACCAGTGACCCAGGGAATCAGCCCCAGCATTTT
TRBV6-1	TRBD1	few	13	TRBJ1-1	CASSNPPGGEAFF	TGTGCCAGCAGTAACCCGCCAGGGGGCGAAGCTTTCTTT
TRBV19	-	few	11	TRBJ2-5	CASSRLETQYF	TGTGCCAGTAGTCGGTTGGAGACCCAGTACTTC
TRBV20-1	-	-	15	TRBJ2-7	CSARDPATSSYEQYF	TGCAGTGCTAGAGATCCGGCAACGAGCTCCTACGAGCAGTACTTC